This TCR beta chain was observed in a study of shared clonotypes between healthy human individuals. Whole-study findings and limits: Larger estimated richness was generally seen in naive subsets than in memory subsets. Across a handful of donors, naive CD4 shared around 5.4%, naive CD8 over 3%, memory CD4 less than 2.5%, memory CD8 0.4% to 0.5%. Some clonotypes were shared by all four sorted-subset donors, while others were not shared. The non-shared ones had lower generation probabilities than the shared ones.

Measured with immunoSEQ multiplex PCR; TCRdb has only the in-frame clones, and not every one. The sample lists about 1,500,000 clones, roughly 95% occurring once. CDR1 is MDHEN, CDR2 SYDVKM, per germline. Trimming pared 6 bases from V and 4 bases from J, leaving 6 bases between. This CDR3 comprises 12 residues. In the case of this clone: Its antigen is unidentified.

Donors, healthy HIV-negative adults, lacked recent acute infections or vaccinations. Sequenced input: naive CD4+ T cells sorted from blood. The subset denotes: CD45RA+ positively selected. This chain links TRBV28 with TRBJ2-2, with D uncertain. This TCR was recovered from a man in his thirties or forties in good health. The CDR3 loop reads CASRFITGELFF. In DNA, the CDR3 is TGTGCCAGCAGGTTCATCACCGGGGAGCTGTTTTTT.